This T cell receptor (beta chain) appears in the sequencing data of a study of T cell responses to AZD1222 COVID-19 vaccine. Whole-study results and caveats: Elevations in Spike-specific TCR breadth and depth followed administration of two AZD1222 doses.

This CDR3 has 15 amino acids. Germline-derived CDR1 and CDR2 are WNHNN and SYGVQD (reference sequence). V was trimmed by 5 bases and J by 7 bases, leaving 20 bases between them. As regards this clone: The antigen remains unidentified.

TCRdb's table, derived via immunoSEQ multiplex PCR, lists solely in-frame clones and lacks some. The data show 85,000 or so clones, 70% to 90% seen once. The TCR sequence derives from an adult who received the AZD1222 COVID-19 vaccine. The sequences come from peripheral blood, collected 28 days after the second AZD1222 dose. The genes are TRBV10-1 and TRBJ1-1; TRBD1 is a possible D gene (6 bases). CDR3 amino acids: CASSPPGQGKFEAFF. The CDR3 bases are TGCGCCAGCAGTCCCCCGGGACAAGGAAAATTTGAAGCTTTCTTT.